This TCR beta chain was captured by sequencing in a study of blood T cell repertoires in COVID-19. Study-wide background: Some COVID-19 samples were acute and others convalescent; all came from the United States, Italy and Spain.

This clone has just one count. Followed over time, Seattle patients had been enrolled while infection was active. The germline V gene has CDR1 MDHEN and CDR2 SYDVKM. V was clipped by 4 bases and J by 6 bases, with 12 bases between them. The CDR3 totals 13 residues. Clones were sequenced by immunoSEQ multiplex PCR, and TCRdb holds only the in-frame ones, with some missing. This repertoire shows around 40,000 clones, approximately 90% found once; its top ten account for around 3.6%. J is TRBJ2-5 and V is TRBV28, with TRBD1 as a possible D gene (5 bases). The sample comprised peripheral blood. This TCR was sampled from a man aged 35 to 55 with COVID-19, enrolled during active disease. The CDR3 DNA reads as TGTGCCAGCAGTTGGGGCAGGGTCAAGACCCAGTACTTC. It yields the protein CASSWGRVKTQYF.